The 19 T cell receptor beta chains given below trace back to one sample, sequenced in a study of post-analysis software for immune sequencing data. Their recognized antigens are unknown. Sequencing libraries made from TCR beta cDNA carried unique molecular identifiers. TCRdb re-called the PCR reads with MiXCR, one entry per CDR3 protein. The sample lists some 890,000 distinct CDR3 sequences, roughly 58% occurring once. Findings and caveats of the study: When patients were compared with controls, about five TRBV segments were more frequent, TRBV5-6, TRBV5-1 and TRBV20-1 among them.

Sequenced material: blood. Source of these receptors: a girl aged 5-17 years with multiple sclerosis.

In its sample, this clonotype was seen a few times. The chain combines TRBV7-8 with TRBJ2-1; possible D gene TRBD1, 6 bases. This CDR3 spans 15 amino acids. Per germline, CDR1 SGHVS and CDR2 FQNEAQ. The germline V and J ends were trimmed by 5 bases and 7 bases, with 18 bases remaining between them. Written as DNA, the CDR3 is TGTGCCAGCAGCCGGCTGCAGGGGCGGCGTAATGAGCAGTTCTTC. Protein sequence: CASSRLQGRRNEQFF.

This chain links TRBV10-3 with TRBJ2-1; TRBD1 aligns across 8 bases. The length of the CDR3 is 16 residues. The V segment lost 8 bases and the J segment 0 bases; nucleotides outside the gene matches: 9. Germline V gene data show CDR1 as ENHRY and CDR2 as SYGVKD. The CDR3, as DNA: TGTGCCATCGCCCCAGCGACAGGGGCCTCCTACAATGAGCAGTTCTTC. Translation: CAIAPATGASYNEQFF.

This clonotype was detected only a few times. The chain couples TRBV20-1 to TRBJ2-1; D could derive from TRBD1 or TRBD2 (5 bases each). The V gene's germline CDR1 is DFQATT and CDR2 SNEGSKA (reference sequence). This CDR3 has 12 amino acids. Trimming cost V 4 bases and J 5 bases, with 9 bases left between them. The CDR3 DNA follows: TGCAGTGCTACCTTGGGACACAATGAGCAGTTCTTC. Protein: CSATLGHNEQFF.

Here the CDR3 reads CASSRGLAGDETQYF. The CDR3 DNA follows: TGTGCCAGCAGCCGGGGGCTAGCGGGGGACGAGACCCAGTACTTC. The chain links TRBV7-2 to TRBJ2-7, with 10 bases aligning to TRBD2. The DNA end favors TRBJ2-5, so the J call may be wrong. Germline V gene sequence: CDR1 SGHTA, CDR2 FQGNSA. The CDR3 is 15 amino acids.

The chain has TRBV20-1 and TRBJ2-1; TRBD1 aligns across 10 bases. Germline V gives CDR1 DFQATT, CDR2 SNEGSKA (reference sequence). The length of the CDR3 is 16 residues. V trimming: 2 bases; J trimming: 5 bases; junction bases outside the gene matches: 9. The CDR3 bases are TGCAGTGCTAGACGGGACAGGGGAATGGGGCACAATGAGCAGTTCTTC. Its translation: CSARRDRGMGHNEQFF.

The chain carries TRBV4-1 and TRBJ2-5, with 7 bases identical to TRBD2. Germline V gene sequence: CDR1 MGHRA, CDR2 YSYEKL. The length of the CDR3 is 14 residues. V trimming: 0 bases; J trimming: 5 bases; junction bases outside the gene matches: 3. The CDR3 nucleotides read TGCGCCAGCAGCCAAGAGGCCGGGGGGGAGACCCAGTACTTC. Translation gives CASSQEAGGETQYF.

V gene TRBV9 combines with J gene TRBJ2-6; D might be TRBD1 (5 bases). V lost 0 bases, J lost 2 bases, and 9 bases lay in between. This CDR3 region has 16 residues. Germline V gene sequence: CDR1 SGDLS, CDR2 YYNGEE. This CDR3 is CASSVGGAAGANVLTF. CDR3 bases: TGTGCCAGCAGCGTAGGTGGGGCAGCTGGGGCCAACGTCCTGACTTTC.

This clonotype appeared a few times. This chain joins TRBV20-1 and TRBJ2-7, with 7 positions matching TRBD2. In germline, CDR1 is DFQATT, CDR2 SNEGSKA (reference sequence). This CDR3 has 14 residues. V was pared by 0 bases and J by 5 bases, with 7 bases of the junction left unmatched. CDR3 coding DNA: TGCAGTGCTAGAGATGGGGGAGGGTTCGACGAGCAGTACTTC. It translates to CSARDGGGFDEQYF.

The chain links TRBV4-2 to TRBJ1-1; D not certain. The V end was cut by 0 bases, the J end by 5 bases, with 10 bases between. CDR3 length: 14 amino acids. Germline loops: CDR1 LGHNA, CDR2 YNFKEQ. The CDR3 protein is CASSQDGDGTEAFF. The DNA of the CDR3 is TGTGCCAGCAGCCAAGATGGTGATGGGACTGAAGCTTTCTTT.

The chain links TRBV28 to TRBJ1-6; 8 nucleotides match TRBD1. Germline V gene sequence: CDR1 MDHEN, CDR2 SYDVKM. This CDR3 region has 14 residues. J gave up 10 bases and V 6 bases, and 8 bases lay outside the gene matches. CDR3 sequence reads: CASRPSDRDSPLHF. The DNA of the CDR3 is TGTGCCAGCAGACCCTCGGACAGGGACTCACCCCTCCACTTT.

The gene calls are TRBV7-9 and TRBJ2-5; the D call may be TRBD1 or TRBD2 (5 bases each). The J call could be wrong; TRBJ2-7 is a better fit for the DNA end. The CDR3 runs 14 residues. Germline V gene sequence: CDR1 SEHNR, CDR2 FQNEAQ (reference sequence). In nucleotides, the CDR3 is TGTGCCAGCAGCCCGGGACGATCTAGGGGCGAGCAGTACTTC. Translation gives CASSPGRSRGEQYF.

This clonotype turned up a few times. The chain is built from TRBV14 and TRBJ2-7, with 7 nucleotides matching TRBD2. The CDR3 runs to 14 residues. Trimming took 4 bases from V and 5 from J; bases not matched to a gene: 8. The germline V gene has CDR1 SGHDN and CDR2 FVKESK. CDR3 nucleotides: TGTGCCAGCAGCCGAGGGGCGGGAGTCCACGAGCAGTACTTC. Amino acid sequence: CASSRGAGVHEQYF.

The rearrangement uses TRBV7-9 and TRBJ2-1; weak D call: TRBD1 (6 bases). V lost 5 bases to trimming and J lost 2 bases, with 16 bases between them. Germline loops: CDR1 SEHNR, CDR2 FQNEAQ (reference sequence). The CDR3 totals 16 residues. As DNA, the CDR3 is TGTGCCAGCAGCCCCAGGGGTGGTTCGGCCTACAATGAGCAGTTCTTC. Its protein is CASSPRGGSAYNEQFF. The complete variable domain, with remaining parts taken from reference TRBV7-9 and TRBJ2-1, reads DTGVSQNPRHKITKRGQNVTFRCDPISEHNRLYWYRQTLGQGPEFLTYFQNEAQLEKSRLLSDRFSAERPKGSFSTLEIQRTEQGDSAMYLCASSPRGGSAYNEQFFGPGTRLTVL.

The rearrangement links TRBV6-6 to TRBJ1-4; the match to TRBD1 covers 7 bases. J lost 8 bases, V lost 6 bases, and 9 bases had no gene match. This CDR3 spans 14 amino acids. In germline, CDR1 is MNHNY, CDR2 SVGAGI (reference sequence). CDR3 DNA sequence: TGTGCCAGCAGCCCAAGACAGGGCCGCGAAAAACTGTTTTTT. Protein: CASSPRQGREKLFF.

The CDR3 DNA sequence: TGTGCCACCAGGTCCGGGACAGGGGGTTACGAGCAGTACTTC. This codes for CATRSGTGGYEQYF. The rearrangement links TRBV6-2 or TRBV6-3 to TRBJ2-7; the match to TRBD1 covers 11 bases. The length of the CDR3 is 14 residues. J was trimmed by 4 bases and V by 10 bases; bases with no gene match: 9. The germline V gene has CDR1 MNHEY and CDR2 SVGEGT.

The CDR3 bases are TGCGCCAGCAGCCAAGATTTGCAAAAGACCTCATACGAGCAGTACTTC. This codes for CASSQDLQKTSYEQYF. This sequence joins TRBV4-1 and TRBJ2-7; D remains ambiguous. Germline V gene data show CDR1 as MGHRA and CDR2 as YSYEKL. The ends were cut back, 0 bases at V and 4 bases at J, with 16 bases in the middle. This CDR3 is built from 16 residues.

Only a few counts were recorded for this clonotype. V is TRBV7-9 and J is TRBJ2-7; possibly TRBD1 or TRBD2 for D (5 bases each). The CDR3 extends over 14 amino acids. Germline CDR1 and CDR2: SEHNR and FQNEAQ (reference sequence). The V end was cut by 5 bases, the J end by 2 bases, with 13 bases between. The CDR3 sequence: CASSARDHTYEQYF. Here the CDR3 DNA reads TGTGCCAGCAGCGCCCGGGACCATACCTACGAGCAGTACTTC.

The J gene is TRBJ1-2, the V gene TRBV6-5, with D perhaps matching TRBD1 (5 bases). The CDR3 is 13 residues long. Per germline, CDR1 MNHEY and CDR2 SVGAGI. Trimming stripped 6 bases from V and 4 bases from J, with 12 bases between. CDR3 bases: TGTGCCAGCAGCCGGGGACGGTCCTATGGCTACACCTTC. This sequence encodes CASSRGRSYGYTF.

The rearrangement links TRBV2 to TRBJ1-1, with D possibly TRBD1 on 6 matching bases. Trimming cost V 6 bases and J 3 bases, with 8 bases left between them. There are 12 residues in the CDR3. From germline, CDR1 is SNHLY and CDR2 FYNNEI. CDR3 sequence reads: CASRRQDTEAFF. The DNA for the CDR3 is TGTGCCAGCAGGAGACAGGACACTGAAGCTTTCTTT.